These T cell receptor beta chains were read from a single sample in a study of blood T cell repertoires in COVID-19. The data were produced by immunoSEQ multiplex PCR, yet TCRdb's version contains in-frame clones alone and is incomplete. Altogether roughly 410,000 clones are present, about 91% being singletons, with the ten largest covering 1.5% to 1.8%. Specimen: peripheral blood. The receptors were sampled from a woman in her forties with COVID-19, enrolled during active disease. Each CDR3 is given with its conserved first and last residue. The D gene is left open where the match is weak. Only part of the rows carry a size: once, few, many, or a class if the clone is expanded.

NA	NA	TRBV21-1	TRBJ2-1	TGTGCCAGCAGTGGACAGGGGGATCAGTTCTTC	CASSGQGDQFF
NA	NA	TRBV2	TRBJ1-2	TGTGCCAGCAGTGACATAGGAGCCCTCTATGGCTACACCTTC	CASSDIGALYGYTF
NA	NA	TRBV6-5	TRBJ2-2	TGTGCCAGCAGTTACGACTCGTACACCGGGGAGCTGTTTTTT	CASSYDSYTGELFF
NA	NA	TRBV7-9	TRBJ1-1	TGTGCCAGCAGCTTTGTCAGGCGGAACACTGAAGCTTTCTTT	CASSFVRRNTEAFF
TRBD1	NA	TRBV11-1	TRBJ1-1	TGTGCCAGCAGCGCCTACAGGGGAGGAACGAACACTGAAGCTTTCTTT	CASSAYRGGTNTEAFF
TRBD1	NA	TRBV6-5	TRBJ1-1	TGTGCCAGCAGGAGGACAGGGAACACTGAAGCTTTCTTT	CASRRTGNTEAFF
NA	NA	TRBV7-8	TRBJ1-2	TGTGCCAGCAGCTTAAATGTCGCGCTGTCCACCTCTGAGGGCCGCTACACCTTC	CASSLNVALSTSEGRYTF
TRBD1	NA	TRBV19	TRBJ2-7	TGTGCCAGTAGTATTCAGGGGGCCTACGAGCAGTACTTC	CASSIQGAYEQYF
NA	NA	TRBV15	TRBJ1-4	TGTGCCACCAGCAGAGAAAGACAGAGGAATGAAAAACTGTTTTTT	CATSRERQRNEKLFF
NA	NA	TRBV20-1	TRBJ1-2	TGCAGTGCCAGTGGGCACCCAAACTATGGCTACACCTTC	CSASGHPNYGYTF
NA	NA	TRBV7-9	TRBJ2-1	TGTGCCAGCAGCTTAGTTGTCAGGTCAAGGAATGAGCAGTTCTTC	CASSLVVRSRNEQFF
NA	NA	TRBV29-1	TRBJ1-2	TGCAGCGTTGAAGCCGAAGGGAGCTATGGCTACACCTTC	CSVEAEGSYGYTF
TRBD1	NA	TRBV19	TRBJ1-5	TGTGCCAGATATACAGGGGGCAATCAGCCCCAGCATTTT	CARYTGGNQPQHF
TRBD1	few	TRBV15	TRBJ2-5	TGTGCCACCATTCCGGACAGGGGGAGATTGGAGACCCAGTACTTC	CATIPDRGRLETQYF
NA	NA	TRBV28	TRBJ1-1	TGTGCCAGCAGTTTAGACAGCACTGAAGCTTTCTTT	CASSLDSTEAFF
NA	NA	TRBV5-1	TRBJ2-3	TGCGCCAGCAGCTTGGTCGCAGATACGCAGTATTTT	CASSLVADTQYF